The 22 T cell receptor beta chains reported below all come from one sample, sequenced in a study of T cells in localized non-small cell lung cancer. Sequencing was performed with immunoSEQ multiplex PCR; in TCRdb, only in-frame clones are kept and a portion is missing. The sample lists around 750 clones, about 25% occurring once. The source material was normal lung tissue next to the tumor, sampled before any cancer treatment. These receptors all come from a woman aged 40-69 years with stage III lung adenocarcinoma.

The CDR3 loop is CASSLSTSGRETQYF. As DNA, the CDR3 is TGTGCCAGCAGCCTCTCGACTAGCGGGAGGGAGACCCAGTACTTC. The V and J genes are TRBV11-3 and TRBJ2-5; 13 bases are a match to TRBD2. This CDR3 comprises 15 residues. Germline CDR1 and CDR2: SGHNT and YENEEA. V shed 5 bases and J 5 bases; nucleotides not matched to a gene: 5.

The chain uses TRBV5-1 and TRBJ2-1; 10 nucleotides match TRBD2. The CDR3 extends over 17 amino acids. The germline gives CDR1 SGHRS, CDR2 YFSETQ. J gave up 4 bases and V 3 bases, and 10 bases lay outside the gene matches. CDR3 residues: CASSSRTSGTGYNEQFF. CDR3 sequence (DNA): TGCGCCAGCAGCTCTCGGACTAGCGGTACGGGTTACAATGAGCAGTTCTTC.

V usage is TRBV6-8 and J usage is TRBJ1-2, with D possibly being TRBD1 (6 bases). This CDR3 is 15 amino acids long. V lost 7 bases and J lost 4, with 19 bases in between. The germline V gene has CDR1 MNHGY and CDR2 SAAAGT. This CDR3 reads CASNHQGTLIYGYTF. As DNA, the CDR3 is TGTGCCAGCAATCACCAGGGGACCCTCATCTATGGCTACACCTTC.

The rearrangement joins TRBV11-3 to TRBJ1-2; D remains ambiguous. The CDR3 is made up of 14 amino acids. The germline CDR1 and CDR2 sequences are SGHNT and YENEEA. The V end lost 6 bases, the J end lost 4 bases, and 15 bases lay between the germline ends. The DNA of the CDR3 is TGTGCCAGCAGTTTTGGACGGAGCAGCTATGGCTACACCTTC. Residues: CASSFGRSSYGYTF.

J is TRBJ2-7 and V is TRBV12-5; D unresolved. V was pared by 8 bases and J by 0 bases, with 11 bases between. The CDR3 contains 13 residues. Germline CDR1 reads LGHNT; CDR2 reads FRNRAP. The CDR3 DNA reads TGTGCTAGTAGCGCCGTGGACTCCTACGAGCAGTACTTC. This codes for CASSAVDSYEQYF.

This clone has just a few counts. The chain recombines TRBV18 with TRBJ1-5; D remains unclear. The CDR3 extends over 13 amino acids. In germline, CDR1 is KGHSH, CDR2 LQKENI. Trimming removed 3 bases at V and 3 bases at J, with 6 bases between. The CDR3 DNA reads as TGTGCCAGCTCACCGGACCCCAATCAGCCCCAGCATTTT. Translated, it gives CASSPDPNQPQHF.

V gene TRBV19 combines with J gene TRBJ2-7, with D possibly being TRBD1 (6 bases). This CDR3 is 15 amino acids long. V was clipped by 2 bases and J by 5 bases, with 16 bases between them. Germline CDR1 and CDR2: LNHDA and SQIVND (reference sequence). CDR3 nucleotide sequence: TGTGCCAGTAGTATAAACGTCAGGGGAGTGGACGAGCAGTACTTC. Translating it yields CASSINVRGVDEQYF.

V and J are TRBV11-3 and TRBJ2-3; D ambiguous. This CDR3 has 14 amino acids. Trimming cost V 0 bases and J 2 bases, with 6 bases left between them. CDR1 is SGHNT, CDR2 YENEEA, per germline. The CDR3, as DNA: TGTGCCAGCAGCTTAGAGGGCCCCACAGATACGCAGTATTTT. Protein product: CASSLEGPTDTQYF. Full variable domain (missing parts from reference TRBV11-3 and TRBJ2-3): EAGVVQSPRYKIIEKKQPVAFWCNPISGHNTLYWYLQNLGQGPELLIRYENEEAVDDSQLPKDRFSAERLKGVDSTLKIQPAELGDSAVYLCASSLEGPTDTQYFGPGTRLTVL.

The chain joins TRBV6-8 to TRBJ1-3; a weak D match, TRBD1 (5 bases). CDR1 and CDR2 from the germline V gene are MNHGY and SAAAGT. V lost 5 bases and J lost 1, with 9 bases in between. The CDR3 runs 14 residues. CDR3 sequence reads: CASSAGASGNTIYF. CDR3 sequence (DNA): TGTGCCAGCAGTGCTGGGGCATCTGGAAACACCATATATTTT.

The CDR3 region is CSGGGGSNEQFF. For the CDR3, the DNA is TGCAGCGGTGGAGGGGGAAGCAATGAGCAGTTCTTC. The rearrangement uses TRBV29-1 and TRBJ2-1, with D perhaps given as TRBD1 or TRBD2 (6 bases each). The CDR3 length is 12 residues. The germline V gene encodes CDR1 SQVTM and CDR2 ANQGSEA. The germline V and J ends were trimmed by 7 bases and 6 bases, with 13 bases remaining between them.

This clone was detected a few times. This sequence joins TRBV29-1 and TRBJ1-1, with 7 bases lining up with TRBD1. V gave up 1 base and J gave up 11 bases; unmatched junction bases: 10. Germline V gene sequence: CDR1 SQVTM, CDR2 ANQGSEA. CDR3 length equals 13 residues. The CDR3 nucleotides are TGCAGCGTTGAAGGAGGACAGGTTGATGGGGCTTTCTTT. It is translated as CSVEGGQVDGAFF.

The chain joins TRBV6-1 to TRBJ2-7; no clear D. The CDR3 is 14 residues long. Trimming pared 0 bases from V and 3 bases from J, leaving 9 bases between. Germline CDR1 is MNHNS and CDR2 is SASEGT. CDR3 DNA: TGTGCCAGCAGTGAAGCCGGGCAGATCTACGAGCAGTACTTC. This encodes CASSEAGQIYEQYF.

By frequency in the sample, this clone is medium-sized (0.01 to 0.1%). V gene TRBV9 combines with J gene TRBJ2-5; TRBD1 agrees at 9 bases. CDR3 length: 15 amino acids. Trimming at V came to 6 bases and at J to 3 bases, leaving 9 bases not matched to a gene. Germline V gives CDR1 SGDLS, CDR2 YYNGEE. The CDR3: CASTETGGGEETQYF. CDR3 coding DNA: TGTGCCAGCACCGAGACAGGGGGGGGAGAAGAGACCCAGTACTTC.

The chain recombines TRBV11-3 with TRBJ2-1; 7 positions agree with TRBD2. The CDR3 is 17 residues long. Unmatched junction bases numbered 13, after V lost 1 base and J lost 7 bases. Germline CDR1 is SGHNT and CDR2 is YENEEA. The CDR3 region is CASSLGGSGASGNEQFF. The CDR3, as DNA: TGTGCCAGCAGCTTAGGCGGCAGCGGGGCCTCGGGAAATGAGCAGTTCTTC.

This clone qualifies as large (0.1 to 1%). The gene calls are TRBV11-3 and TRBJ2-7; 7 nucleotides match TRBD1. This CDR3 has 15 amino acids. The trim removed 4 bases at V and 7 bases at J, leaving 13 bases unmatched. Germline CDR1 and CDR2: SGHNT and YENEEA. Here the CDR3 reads CASSSPTGPRGEQYF. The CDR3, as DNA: TGTGCCAGCAGCTCTCCGACAGGGCCGAGGGGGGAGCAGTACTTC.

CDR3 in DNA: TGTGCCAGCAGCTTAGGACCATATGGCTACACCTTC. Amino acid sequence: CASSLGPYGYTF. The chain employs TRBV28 and TRBJ1-2; D is ambiguous. Trimming left V 6 bases short and J 5 bases short, with 10 bases between. Germline lookup yields CDR1 MDHEN and CDR2 SYDVKM. This CDR3 spans 12 amino acids.

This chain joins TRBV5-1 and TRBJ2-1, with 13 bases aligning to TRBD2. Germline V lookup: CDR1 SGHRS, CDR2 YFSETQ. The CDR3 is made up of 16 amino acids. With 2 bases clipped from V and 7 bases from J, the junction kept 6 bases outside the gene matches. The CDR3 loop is CASSFLLAGGRNEQFF. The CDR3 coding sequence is TGCGCCAGCAGCTTCTTACTAGCGGGAGGGCGGAATGAGCAGTTCTTC.

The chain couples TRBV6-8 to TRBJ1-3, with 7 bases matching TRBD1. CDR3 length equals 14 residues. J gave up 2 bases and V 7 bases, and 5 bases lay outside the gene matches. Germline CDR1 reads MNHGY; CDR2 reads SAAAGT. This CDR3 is CASTTGVAGNTIYF. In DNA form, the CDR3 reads TGTGCCAGCACAACAGGGGTGGCTGGAAACACCATATATTTT.

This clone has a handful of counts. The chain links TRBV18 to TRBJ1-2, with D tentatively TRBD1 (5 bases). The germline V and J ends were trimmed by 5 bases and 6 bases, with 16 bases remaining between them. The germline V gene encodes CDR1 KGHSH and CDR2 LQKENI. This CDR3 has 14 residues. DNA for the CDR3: TGTGCCAGCTCAGACGGGACCGGCTTCGATGGCTACACCTTC. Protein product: CASSDGTGFDGYTF.

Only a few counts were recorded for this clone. CDR3 residues: CASSDPGESQPQHF. The CDR3 region has the DNA TGTGCCAGCAGTGACCCGGGGGAGAGTCAGCCCCAGCATTTT. The V gene is TRBV6-8, the J gene TRBJ1-5, with a possible D match to TRBD1 (5 bases). Germline V gene data show CDR1 as MNHGY and CDR2 as SAAAGT. The CDR3 extends over 14 amino acids. V lost 5 bases and J lost 6, with 14 bases in between.

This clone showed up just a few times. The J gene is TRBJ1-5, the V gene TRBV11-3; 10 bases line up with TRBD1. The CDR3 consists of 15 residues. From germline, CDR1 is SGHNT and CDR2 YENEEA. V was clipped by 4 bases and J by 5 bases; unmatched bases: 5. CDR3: CASSSGQGNDQPQHF. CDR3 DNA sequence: TGTGCCAGCAGCTCGGGACAGGGGAACGATCAGCCCCAGCATTTT.

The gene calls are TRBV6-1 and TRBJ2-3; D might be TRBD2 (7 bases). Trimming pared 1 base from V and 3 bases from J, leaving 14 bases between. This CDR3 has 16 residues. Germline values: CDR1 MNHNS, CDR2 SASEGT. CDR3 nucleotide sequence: TGTGCCAGCAGTGAAGGGGGGGGCGGAGGTACAGATACGCAGTATTTT. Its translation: CASSEGGGGGTDTQYF.